This TCR beta chain came from a study of blood T cell repertoires in COVID-19. Across the study: COVID-19 samples from acute and convalescent phases originated in the United States, Italy and Spain. T cells, B-cell-depleted T cells, or PBMCs provided the cDNA or gDNA that served as material.

There are 15 residues in the CDR3. CDR1 and CDR2 (germline): SGHNT, YYREEE (reference sequence). Trimming took off 1 base at V and 3 bases at J, with 11 bases between the two ends. As originally analysed: From reference gene primer amplification, estimates of nucleated cell counts were derived. TCRdb's table, derived via immunoSEQ multiplex PCR, lists solely in-frame clones and lacks some. Clone size and V and J calls were adopted from that table, with D and trimming inferred from the DNA. The sample has about 54,000 clones; 90% to 95% are singletons. V and J are TRBV5-4 and TRBJ1-3; D is perhaps TRBD1 (5 bases). The receptor was isolated from a woman aged 55-75 years with active or convalescent COVID-19. The source material was peripheral blood. This CDR3 reads CASSLQGGSGNTIYF. CDR3 bases: TGTGCCAGCAGCTTGCAGGGCGGCAGTGGAAACACCATATATTTT.